One and the same sample provided the 25 T cell receptor beta chains below, sequenced in a study of cytomegalovirus exposure and HLA in healthy donors. PCR amplification relied on 60 Vbeta primers (plus 13 Jbeta primers). Data came from immunoSEQ multiplex PCR; TCRdb stores just in-frame clones and leaves some out. Recorded for this sample: 150,000 to 250,000 clones. Sequencing was done on a sample of PBMCs. All receptors derive from a boy aged 5-17 years in good health and CMV-seronegative.

The rearrangement uses TRBV5-1 and TRBJ2-3; 8 nucleotides agree with TRBD2. The germline V gene encodes CDR1 SGHRS and CDR2 YFSETQ. CDR3 size: 14 residues. After removal of 4 bases from V and 2 bases from J, the junction contained 3 bases not matched to a gene. The CDR3 loop is CASSRRGDTDTQYF. In DNA, the CDR3 is TGCGCCAGCAGCCGGCGGGGGGACACAGATACGCAGTATTTT.

The rearrangement links TRBV2 to TRBJ2-1; 7 bases map to TRBD2. Germline V lookup: CDR1 SNHLY, CDR2 FYNNEI. The J segment lost 10 bases and the V segment lost 4 bases, leaving 7 bases of the junction unmatched. CDR3 length: 13 residues. CDR3 in amino acids: CASSGPPGGEQFF. The CDR3 DNA reads TGTGCCAGCAGTGGGCCCCCCGGGGGGGAGCAGTTCTTC. Full variable domain (rest looked up from reference TRBV2 and TRBJ2-1): EPEVTQTPSHQVTQMGQEVILRCVPISNHLYFYWYRQILGQKVEFLVSFYNNEISEKSEIFDDQFSVERPDGSNFTLKIRSTKLEDSAMYFCASSGPPGGEQFFGPGTRLTVL.

The chain has TRBV7-2 and TRBJ2-2, with 11 positions matching TRBD2. The CDR3 runs 17 residues. The germline V gene has CDR1 SGHTA and CDR2 FQGNSA. Trimming removed 0 bases from V and 3 bases from J; junction bases left unmatched: 3. CDR3 sequence reads: CASSLAPSGGHTGELFF. In nucleotides, the CDR3 is TGTGCCAGCAGCTTAGCGCCTAGCGGGGGGCACACCGGGGAGCTGTTTTTT.

This chain connects TRBV7-9 to TRBJ2-4; 7 bases agree with TRBD2. The CDR3 runs 15 residues. The germline V gene encodes CDR1 SEHNR and CDR2 FQNEAQ (reference sequence). Trimming took 1 base from V and 5 from J; bases not matched to a gene: 5. In DNA, the CDR3 is TGTGCCAGCAGCTTAGTCCTTGGGAGGGAAAACATTCAGTACTTC. It encodes CASSLVLGRENIQYF.

This sequence joins TRBV4-1 and TRBJ2-7; 7 positions agree with TRBD2. V lost 2 bases to trimming and J lost 0 bases; unmatched junction nucleotides: 10. Germline-derived CDR1 and CDR2 are MGHRA and YSYEKL. CDR3 length: 17 residues. CDR3 sequence (DNA): TGCGCCAGCAGCCAATTCCGGCCGGGACTAAACTCCTACGAGCAGTACTTC. The encoded protein is CASSQFRPGLNSYEQYF.

The rearrangement joins TRBV23-1 to TRBJ2-5, with D maybe TRBD2 (6 bases). TRBV23-1 is an ORF, and what it does is uncertain. V was shortened by 2 bases and J by 2 bases, with 12 bases between the two germline ends. This CDR3 is built from 15 residues. DNA for the CDR3: TGCGCCAGCAGTCAAACTTCAGGGAGGCAAGAGACCCAGTACTTC. Encoded protein: CASSQTSGRQETQYF.

The rearrangement links TRBV6-1 to TRBJ1-3; D unclear. Trimming cost V 3 bases and J 0 bases, with 9 bases left between them. Germline lookup yields CDR1 MNHNS and CDR2 SASEGT. The CDR3 is 15 amino acids. CDR3 sequence reads: CASSEQYLSGNTIYF. CDR3 DNA sequence: TGTGCCAGCAGTGAGCAGTACCTCTCTGGAAACACCATATATTTT.

The chain employs TRBV5-1 and TRBJ2-1; 8 bases agree with TRBD2. The CDR3 length is 15 residues. The germline V gene encodes CDR1 SGHRS and CDR2 YFSETQ. V lost 7 bases, J lost 9 bases, and 15 bases stayed unmatched. Written as DNA, the CDR3 is TGCGCCAGCCATTCCTCAGCGGGGGCTTCTGTTGAGCAGTTCTTC. Amino acids: CASHSSAGASVEQFF.

The chain couples TRBV10-3 to TRBJ2-5; D perhaps matches TRBD2 (6 bases). The CDR3 runs to 13 residues. Germline assignment: CDR1 ENHRY and CDR2 SYGVKD. The ends were cut back, 8 bases at V and 5 bases at J, with 15 bases in the middle. Here the CDR3 reads CAIGGSQEETQYF. Here the CDR3 DNA reads TGTGCCATCGGGGGGAGCCAGGAGGAGACCCAGTACTTC.

The V call is TRBV5-5, the J call TRBJ2-5, with a weak D call TRBD2 (5 bases). CDR3 length: 14 amino acids. The V and J ends lost 0 bases and 2 bases respectively, with 8 bases between them. Germline lookup yields CDR1 SGHKS and CDR2 YYEKEE (reference sequence). CDR3 coding DNA: TGTGCCAGCAGCTTGGGAGGGATACAAGAGACCCAGTACTTC. This codes for CASSLGGIQETQYF.

J is TRBJ2-5 and V is TRBV19; 7 bases are shared with TRBD1. Matching the DNA end better, TRBJ2-7 makes the J call doubtful. Germline V gives CDR1 LNHDA, CDR2 SQIVND (reference sequence). This CDR3 is 15 amino acids long. CDR3 loop: CASSPSGTASYEQYF. The CDR3 coding sequence is TGTGCCAGTAGTCCCTCCGGGACAGCCTCCTACGAGCAGTACTTC.

The gene calls are TRBV4-1 and TRBJ2-5, with 8 bases aligning to TRBD2. V gave up 2 bases and J gave up 4 bases; unmatched junction bases: 12. Germline assignment: CDR1 MGHRA and CDR2 YSYEKL. This CDR3 region has 17 residues. DNA for the CDR3: TGCGCCAGCAGCCAATCCGGGAGGGGGGGCATCGGAGAGACCCAGTACTTC. It translates to CASSQSGRGGIGETQYF.

The chain uses TRBV11-1 and TRBJ1-1; possibly TRBD1 for D (5 bases). This CDR3 region has 12 residues. V lost 5 bases to trimming and J lost 7 bases, with 11 bases between them. CDR1 SGHAT and CDR2 FQDESV come from the germline V gene (reference sequence). CDR3 protein: CASSGGGSEAFF. In DNA form, the CDR3 reads TGTGCCAGCAGCGGGGGGGGGAGTGAAGCTTTCTTT.

V gene TRBV1 combines with J gene TRBJ2-3; TRBD2 reflects the table's D call only, with no check against the DNA. TRBV1 is annotated as a pseudogene. This CDR3 has 17 amino acids. Here the CDR3 DNA reads TGCACCAGCAGCCAATCTTTAGCGGGGGGCACCACAGATACGCAGTATTTT. Translation gives CTSSQSLAGGTTDTQYF.

This rearrangement joins TRBV11-2 to TRBJ2-5, with 15 bases identical to TRBD2. Germline lookup yields CDR1 SGHAT and CDR2 FQNNGV. This CDR3 has 17 amino acids. The trim removed 4 bases at V and 2 bases at J, leaving 5 bases unmatched. CDR3 bases: TGTGCCAGCAGCTCGGGACTAGCGGGGGGCCTTCAAGAGACCCAGTACTTC. The encoded protein is CASSSGLAGGLQETQYF.

V gene TRBV5-4 combines with J gene TRBJ2-7; 9 bases align to TRBD2. The V segment lost 4 bases and the J segment 0 bases; nucleotides outside the gene matches: 5. There are 15 residues in the CDR3. CDR1 and CDR2 (germline): SGHNT, YYREEE (reference sequence). CDR3 bases: TGTGCCAGCAGCAAGACTAGCGGAAGCTCCTACGAGCAGTACTTC. Amino acids: CASSKTSGSSYEQYF.

This chain links TRBV12-2 with TRBJ1-2; the table's D gene call, TRBD1, was not cross checked with the DNA. TRBV12-2 is flagged as a pseudogene. The CDR3 runs to 14 residues. The chain's CDR3 is CASRQRDRGYGYTF. The CDR3 DNA sequence: TGTGCAAGTCGCCAACGAGACAGGGGATATGGCTACACCTTC.

This sequence joins TRBV9 and TRBJ2-2; possibly TRBD2 for D (7 bases). Per germline, CDR1 SGDLS and CDR2 YYNGEE. There are 16 residues in the CDR3. Trimming took off 3 bases at V and 3 bases at J, with 15 bases between the two ends. CDR3 amino acids: CASSGGGWDHTGELFF. CDR3 sequence (DNA): TGTGCCAGCAGCGGCGGGGGCTGGGACCACACCGGGGAGCTGTTTTTT.

The V and J genes are TRBV5-1 and TRBJ1-1; the match to TRBD1 covers 8 bases. The germline V gene encodes CDR1 SGHRS and CDR2 YFSETQ. With 5 bases clipped from V and 5 bases from J, the junction kept 11 bases outside the gene matches. The CDR3 contains 15 residues. The DNA of the CDR3 is TGCGCCAGCAGTTCCCTACAGGGGGAGGGTACTGAAGCTTTCTTT. It yields the protein CASSSLQGEGTEAFF.

The V gene is TRBV15, the J gene TRBJ1-2; D remains unclear. Germline-derived CDR1 and CDR2 are LNHNV and YYDKDF (reference sequence). The germline V and J ends were trimmed by 0 bases and 4 bases, with 12 bases remaining between them. This CDR3 contains 15 residues. This CDR3 reads CATSRDPGSTYGYTF. In DNA, the CDR3 is TGTGCCACCAGCAGAGATCCCGGGAGTACCTATGGCTACACCTTC.

The CDR3 DNA reads as TGTGCCAGCAGCGGACAGCCAACTTATAATTCACCCCTCCACTTT. Amino acid sequence: CASSGQPTYNSPLHF. The gene calls are TRBV7-2 and TRBJ1-6, with D maybe TRBD1 (6 bases). V was clipped by 5 bases and J by 4 bases, with 12 bases between them. Germline CDR1 SGHTA, CDR2 FQGNSA. This CDR3 has 15 amino acids.

The chain has TRBV10-3 and TRBJ1-1; weak D call: TRBD1 (6 bases). The germline V gene encodes CDR1 ENHRY and CDR2 SYGVKD. Between the trimmed V and J ends, which lost 11 bases and 1 base, there was a span of 14 bases. The CDR3 sequence is 13 residues long. The CDR3 is CAVARGGNTEAFF. CDR3 nucleotide sequence: TGTGCCGTTGCAAGGGGGGGGAACACTGAAGCTTTCTTT.

The chain is built from TRBV6-6 and TRBJ1-1; 7 nucleotides match TRBD1. Germline V gene sequence: CDR1 MNHNY, CDR2 SVGAGI (reference sequence). V lost 6 bases to trimming and J lost 4 bases; unmatched junction nucleotides: 11. This CDR3 has 15 amino acids. The CDR3 is CASREQGSVSTEAFF. The CDR3, as DNA: TGTGCCAGCAGGGAACAGGGGTCAGTTAGCACTGAAGCTTTCTTT.

J is TRBJ1-4 and V is TRBV27; 9 positions agree with TRBD1. The J segment lost 8 bases and the V segment lost 2 bases, leaving 12 bases of the junction unmatched. Germline V gene lookup returns CDR1 MNHEY and CDR2 SMNVEV (reference sequence). The CDR3 length is 17 residues. In DNA form, the CDR3 reads TGTGCCAGCAGTTTAAAACCGGGACAGGGTGTCAGCGAAAAACTGTTTTTT. It is translated as CASSLKPGQGVSEKLFF.

V and J are TRBV2 and TRBJ1-6; 9 nucleotides align to TRBD1. The CDR3 has 14 amino acids. Trimming removed 10 bases from V and 7 bases from J; junction bases left unmatched: 8. The germline V gene has CDR1 SNHLY and CDR2 FYNNEI. This chain's CDR3 is CATEMDRGNSPLHF. The CDR3 DNA reads TGTGCCACAGAGATGGACAGGGGAAATTCACCCCTCCACTTT.